A selection of T cell receptor beta chains follows, all from one sample in a study of blood T cell repertoires in COVID-19. Profiled with immunoSEQ multiplex PCR; TCRdb holds only in-frame clones, not every one. Of 300,000 to 350,000 clones listed, over 75% are singletons. The specimen sequenced was PBMCs or T cells enriched from blood (not recorded which). These receptors all stem from a man aged 25 to 45 who had recovered from COVID-19. Both conserved end residues are part of each CDR3. Fields, in order: D gene, clone size, V gene, J gene, CDR3 DNA, CDR3 protein. A D gene is named only where the DNA matches it firmly. Clone sizes are given selectively: once, few, many, or a class where the clone is expanded.

>-|-|TRBV5-1|TRBJ2-3
TGCGCCAGCAGGCAGGGTCCAGATACGCAGTATTTT
CASRQGPDTQYF
>-|-|TRBV19|TRBJ2-3
TGTGCCAGTAGTGGAGGGCCCTATTCCACAGATACGCAGTATTTT
CASSGGPYSTDTQYF
>TRBD2|few|TRBV5-1|TRBJ2-3
TGCGCCAGCAGCCCAGCGACGCCTACGGGGGGTACGCAGTATTTT
CASSPATPTGGTQYF
>-|-|TRBV6-2/TRBV6-3|TRBJ1-5
TGTGCCAGCAGTTACTCGAGGGAAGGGCAGCCCCAGCATTTT
CASSYSREGQPQHF
>-|-|TRBV3-1/TRBV3-2|TRBJ1-2
TGTGCCAGCAGCCAAGATTGGCAGGGGAGCTTCTATGGCTACACCTTC
CASSQDWQGSFYGYTF
>TRBD2|-|TRBV5-1|TRBJ2-7
TGCGCCAGCAGCCTCCAGAGCGGGGGGCGAGACGAGCAGTACTTC
CASSLQSGGRDEQYF
>TRBD1|-|TRBV7-9|TRBJ1-2
TGTGCCAGCAGCTTAGGGGGACAGGGGGCCAACTATGGCTACACCTTC
CASSLGGQGANYGYTF
>-|-|TRBV5-1|TRBJ1-1
TGCGCCAGCAGCTTGGCTCTCGCGGGGGGAACTGAAGCTTTCTTT
CASSLALAGGTEAFF
>-|-|TRBV5-1|TRBJ2-1
TGCGCCAGCAGCTTGACAGGGAAAGATGAGCAGTTCTTC
CASSLTGKDEQFF
>TRBD1|few|TRBV29-1|TRBJ2-1
TGCAGCGTCCGGACAGGGGGATTTCCGGACAATGAGCAGTTCTTC
CSVRTGGFPDNEQFF
>TRBD1|-|TRBV5-3|TRBJ1-3
TGTGCCAGAAGTAGTGTTAGGACAGGTTCTGGAAACACCATATATTTT
CARSSVRTGSGNTIYF
>-|once|TRBV12-3/TRBV12-4|TRBJ1-2
TGTGCCAGCAGCCCTCAGGGTTATGGCTACACCTTC
CASSPQGYGYTF
>-|-|TRBV12-5|TRBJ2-3
TGTGCTAGTGGTTTTGGTGGCAGCACAGATACGCAGTATTTT
CASGFGGSTDTQYF
>-|-|TRBV12-3/TRBV12-4|TRBJ2-3
TGTGCCAGCAGCAACCGGGATCATACGCAGTATTTT
CASSNRDHTQYF
>TRBD1|-|TRBV5-1|TRBJ2-7
TGCGCCAGCAGCGGGGGACAGGGTAGGTACGAGCAGTACTTC
CASSGGQGRYEQYF
>-|-|TRBV2|TRBJ1-1
TGTGCCAGCAGGCCTCCGACAGCGAACACTGAAGCTTTCTTT
CASRPPTANTEAFF
>-|-|TRBV29-1|TRBJ1-2
TGCAGCGTTGAGTCCATTGCGGGAGATTATGGCTACACCTTC
CSVESIAGDYGYTF
>-|-|TRBV12-3/TRBV12-4|TRBJ1-1
TGTGCCAGCAGTTACGGAGTGAACACTGAAGCTTTCTTT
CASSYGVNTEAFF
>-|-|TRBV4-2|TRBJ1-3
TGTGCCAGCAGCCAGGCCGGGGTCTCTGGAAACACCATATATTTT
CASSQAGVSGNTIYF
>TRBD1|-|TRBV30|TRBJ2-7
TGTGCCTGGAGTCCACAGGGGGGAAAGCAGTACTTC
CAWSPQGGKQYF
>-|-|TRBV5-8|TRBJ1-1
TGTGCCAGCAGCTTCGGTTTAAACACTGAAGCTTTCTTT
CASSFGLNTEAFF
>-|-|TRBV4-3|TRBJ1-3
TGCGCCAGCAGCCACGAAGGCAGGGCAGCGGGAAACACCATATATTTT
CASSHEGRAAGNTIYF